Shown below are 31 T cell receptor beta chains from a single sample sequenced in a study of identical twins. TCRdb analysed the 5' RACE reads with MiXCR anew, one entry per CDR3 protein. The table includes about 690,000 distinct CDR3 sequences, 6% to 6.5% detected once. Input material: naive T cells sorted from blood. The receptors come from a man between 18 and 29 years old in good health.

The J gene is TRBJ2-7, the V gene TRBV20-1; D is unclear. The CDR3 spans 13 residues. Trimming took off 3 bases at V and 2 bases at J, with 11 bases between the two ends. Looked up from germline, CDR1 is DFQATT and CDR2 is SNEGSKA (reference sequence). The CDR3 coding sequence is TGCAGTGCTAGGTGTGGGGAACCCTACGAGCAGTACGTC. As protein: CSARCGEPYEQYV.

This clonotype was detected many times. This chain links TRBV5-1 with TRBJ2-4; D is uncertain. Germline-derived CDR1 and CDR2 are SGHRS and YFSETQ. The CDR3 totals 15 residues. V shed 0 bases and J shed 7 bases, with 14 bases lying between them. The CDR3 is CASSLGRQQRNIQYF. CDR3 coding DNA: TGCGCCAGCAGCTTGGGACGGCAGCAGAGGAACATTCAGTACTTC.

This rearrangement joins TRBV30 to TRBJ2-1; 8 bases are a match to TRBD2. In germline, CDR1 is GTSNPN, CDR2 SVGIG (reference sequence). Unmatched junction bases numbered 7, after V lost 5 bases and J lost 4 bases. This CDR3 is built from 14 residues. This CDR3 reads CAWVPGGLYNEQFF. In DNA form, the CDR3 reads TGTGCCTGGGTCCCGGGGGGGCTATACAATGAGCAGTTCTTC.

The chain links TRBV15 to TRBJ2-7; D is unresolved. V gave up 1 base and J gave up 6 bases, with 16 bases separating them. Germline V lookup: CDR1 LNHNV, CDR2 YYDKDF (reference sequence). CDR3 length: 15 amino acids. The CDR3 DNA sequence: TGTGCCACCAGCAGAGGGGCTTGGGCTTCCGGCGAGCAGTACGTC. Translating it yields CATSRGAWASGEQYV.

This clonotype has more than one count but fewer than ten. The CDR3: CASTVKGGGTDTQYF. The CDR3 DNA is TGTGCCAGCACCGTAAAAGGGGGTGGCACAGATACGCAGTATTTT. The gene calls are TRBV12-3 or TRBV12-4 and TRBJ2-3, with a weak D call TRBD1 (6 bases). The V gene lost 7 bases and the J gene lost 1 base, with 15 bases spanning the gap. CDR3 length: 15 residues.

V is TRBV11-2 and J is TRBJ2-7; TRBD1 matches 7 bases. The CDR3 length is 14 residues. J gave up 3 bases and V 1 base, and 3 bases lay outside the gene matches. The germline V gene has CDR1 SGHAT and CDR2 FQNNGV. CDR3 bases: TGTGCCAGCAGCTTAGGCAGACAGGGCTACGAGCAGTACGTC. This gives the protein CASSLGRQGYEQYV.

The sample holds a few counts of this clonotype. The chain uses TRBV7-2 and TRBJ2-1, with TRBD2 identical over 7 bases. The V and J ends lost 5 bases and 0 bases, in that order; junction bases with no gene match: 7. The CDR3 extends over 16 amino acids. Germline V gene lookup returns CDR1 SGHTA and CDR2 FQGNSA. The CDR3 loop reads CASSREVLSSYNEQFF. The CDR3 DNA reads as TGTGCCAGCAGCCGGGAGGTCCTGAGCTCCTACAATGAGCAGTTCTTC.

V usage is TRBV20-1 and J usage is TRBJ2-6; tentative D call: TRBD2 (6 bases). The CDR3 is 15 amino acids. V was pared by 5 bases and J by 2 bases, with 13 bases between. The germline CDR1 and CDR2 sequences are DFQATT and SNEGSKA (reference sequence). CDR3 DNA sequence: TGCAGTGCTGGGGGTGGAGGGACTGGGGCCAACGTCCTGACTTTC. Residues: CSAGGGGTGANVLTF.

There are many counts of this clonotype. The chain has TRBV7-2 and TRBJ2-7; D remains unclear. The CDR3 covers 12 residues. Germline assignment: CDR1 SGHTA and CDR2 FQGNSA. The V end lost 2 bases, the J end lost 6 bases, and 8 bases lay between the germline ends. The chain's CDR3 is CASSLIIGEQYF. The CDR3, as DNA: TGTGCCAGCAGCTTAATCATCGGCGAGCAGTACTTC.

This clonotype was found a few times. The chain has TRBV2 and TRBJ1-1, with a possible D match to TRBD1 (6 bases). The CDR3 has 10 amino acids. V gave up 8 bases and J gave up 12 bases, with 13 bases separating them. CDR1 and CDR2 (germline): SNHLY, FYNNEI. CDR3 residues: CASLQQGPFF. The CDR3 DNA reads TGTGCCAGCCTCCAACAGGGACCTTTCTTT.

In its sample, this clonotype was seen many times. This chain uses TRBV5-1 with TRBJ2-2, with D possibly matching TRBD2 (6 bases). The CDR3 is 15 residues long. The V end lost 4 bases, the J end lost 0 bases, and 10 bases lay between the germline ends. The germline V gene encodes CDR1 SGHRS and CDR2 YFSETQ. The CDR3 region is CASSPGEPNTGELFF. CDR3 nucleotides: TGCGCCAGCAGCCCGGGGGAGCCGAACACCGGGGAGCTGTTTTTT. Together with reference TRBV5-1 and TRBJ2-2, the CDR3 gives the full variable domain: KAGVTQTPRYLIKTRGQQVTLSCSPISGHRSVSWYQQTPGQGLQFLFEYFSETQRNKGNFPGRFSGRQFSNSRSEMNVSTLELGDSALYLCASSPGEPNTGELFFGEGSRLTVL.

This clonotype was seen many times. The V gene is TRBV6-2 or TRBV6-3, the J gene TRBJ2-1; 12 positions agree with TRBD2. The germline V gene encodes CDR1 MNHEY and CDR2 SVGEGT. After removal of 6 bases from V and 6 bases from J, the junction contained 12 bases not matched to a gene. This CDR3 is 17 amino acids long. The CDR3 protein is CASSPPSGRAIGNEQFF. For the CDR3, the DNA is TGTGCCAGCAGCCCTCCTAGCGGGAGGGCCATAGGCAATGAGCAGTTCTTC.

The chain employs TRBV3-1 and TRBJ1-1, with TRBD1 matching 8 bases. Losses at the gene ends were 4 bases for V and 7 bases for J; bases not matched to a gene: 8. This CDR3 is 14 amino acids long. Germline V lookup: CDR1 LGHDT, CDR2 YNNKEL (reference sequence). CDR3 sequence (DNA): TGTGCCAGCAGCCTAGGACAGGGAATCAGTGAAGCTTTCTTT. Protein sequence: CASSLGQGISEAFF.

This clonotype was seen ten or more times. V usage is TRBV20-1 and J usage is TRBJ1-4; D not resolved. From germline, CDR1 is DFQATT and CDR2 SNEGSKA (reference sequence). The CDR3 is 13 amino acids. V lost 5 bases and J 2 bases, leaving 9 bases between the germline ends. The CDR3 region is CSARRMTNEKLFF. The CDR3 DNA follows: TGCAGTGCTCGGCGGATGACTAATGAAAAACTGTTTTTT.

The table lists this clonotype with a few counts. The CDR3 region is CASSLSAFLGETQYF. The CDR3 DNA follows: TGTGCCAGCAGTTTATCGGCCTTCCTGGGAGAGACCCAGTACTTC. The chain combines TRBV27 with TRBJ2-5; unclear D gene. Deletions cut 0 bases from V and 4 bases from J, with 12 bases between. Germline V lookup: CDR1 MNHEY, CDR2 SMNVEV (reference sequence). CDR3 length equals 15 residues.

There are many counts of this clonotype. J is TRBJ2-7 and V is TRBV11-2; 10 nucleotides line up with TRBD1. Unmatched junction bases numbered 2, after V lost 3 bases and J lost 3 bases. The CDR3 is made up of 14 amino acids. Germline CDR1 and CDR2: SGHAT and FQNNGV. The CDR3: CASSFGTGDYEQYV. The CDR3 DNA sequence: TGTGCCAGCAGCTTCGGGACAGGGGACTACGAGCAGTACGTC.

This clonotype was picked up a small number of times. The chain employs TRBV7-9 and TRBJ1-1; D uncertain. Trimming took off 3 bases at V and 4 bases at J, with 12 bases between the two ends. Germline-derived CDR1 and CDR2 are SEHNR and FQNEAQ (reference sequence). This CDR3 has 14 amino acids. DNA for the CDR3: TGTGCCAGCAGCTTTTCTCGACGTAGCACTGAAGCTTTCTTT. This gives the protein CASSFSRRSTEAFF.

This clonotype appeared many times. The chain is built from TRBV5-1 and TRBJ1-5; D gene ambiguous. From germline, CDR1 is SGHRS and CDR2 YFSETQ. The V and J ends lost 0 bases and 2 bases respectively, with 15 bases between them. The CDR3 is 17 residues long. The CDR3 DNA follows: TGCGCCAGCAGCTTGGCCTCGGAACACGGCGGCAATCAGCCCCAGCATTTT. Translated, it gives CASSLASEHGGNQPQHF.

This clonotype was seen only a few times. CDR3 loop: CASSAGTTGPSEQFF. The CDR3 region has the DNA TGTGCCAGCAGCGCGGGGACCACGGGCCCTAGTGAGCAGTTCTTC. The V gene is TRBV5-4, the J gene TRBJ2-1, with D possibly matching TRBD2 (6 bases). V was clipped by 4 bases and J by 9 bases, with 20 bases between them. Germline V CDR1 and CDR2: SGHNT, YYREEE (reference sequence). The CDR3 consists of 15 residues.

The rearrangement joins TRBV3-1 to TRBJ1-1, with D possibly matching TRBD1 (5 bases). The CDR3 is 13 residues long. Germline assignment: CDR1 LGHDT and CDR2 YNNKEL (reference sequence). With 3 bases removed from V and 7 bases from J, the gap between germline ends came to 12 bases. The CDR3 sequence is CASSQGQKLEAFF. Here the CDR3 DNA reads TGTGCCAGCAGCCAGGGGCAGAAACTTGAAGCTTTCTTT.

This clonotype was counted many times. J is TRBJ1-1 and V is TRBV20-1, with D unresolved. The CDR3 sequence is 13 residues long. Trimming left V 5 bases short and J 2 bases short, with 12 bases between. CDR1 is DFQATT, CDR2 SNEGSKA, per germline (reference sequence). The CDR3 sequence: CSAGLGTNTEAFF. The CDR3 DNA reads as TGCAGTGCTGGGTTGGGAACCAACACTGAAGCTTTCTTT.

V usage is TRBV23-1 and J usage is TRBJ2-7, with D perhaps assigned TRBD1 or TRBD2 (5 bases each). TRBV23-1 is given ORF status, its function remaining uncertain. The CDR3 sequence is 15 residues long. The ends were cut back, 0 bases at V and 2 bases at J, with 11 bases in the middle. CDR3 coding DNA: TGCGCCAGCAGTCAATCACGGGGCCAGGCCTACGAGCAGTACTTC. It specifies CASSQSRGQAYEQYF.

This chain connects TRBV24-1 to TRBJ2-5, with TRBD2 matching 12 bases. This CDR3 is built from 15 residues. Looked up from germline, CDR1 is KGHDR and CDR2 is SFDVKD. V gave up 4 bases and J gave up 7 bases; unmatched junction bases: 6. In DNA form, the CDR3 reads TGTGCCACCAGTGAGCGGACTAGCGGGAAGGGGACCCAGTACTTC. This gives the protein CATSERTSGKGTQYF.

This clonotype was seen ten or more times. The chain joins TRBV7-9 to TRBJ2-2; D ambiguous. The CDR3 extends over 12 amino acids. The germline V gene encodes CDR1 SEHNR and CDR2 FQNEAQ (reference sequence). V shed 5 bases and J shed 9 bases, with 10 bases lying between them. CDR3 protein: CASSGSPRELFF. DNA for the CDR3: TGTGCCAGCAGCGGGTCTCCGAGGGAGCTGTTTTTT.

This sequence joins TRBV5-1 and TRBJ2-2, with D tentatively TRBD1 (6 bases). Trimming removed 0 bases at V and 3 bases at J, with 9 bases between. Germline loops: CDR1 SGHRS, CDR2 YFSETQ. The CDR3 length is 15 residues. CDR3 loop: CASSLARQDTGELFF. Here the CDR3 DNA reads TGCGCCAGCAGCTTGGCGAGACAGGACACCGGGGAGCTGTTTTTT.

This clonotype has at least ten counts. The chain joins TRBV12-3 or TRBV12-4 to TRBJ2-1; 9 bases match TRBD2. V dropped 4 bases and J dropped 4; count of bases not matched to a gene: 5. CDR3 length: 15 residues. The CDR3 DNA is TGTGCCAGCAGTTCCGCTAGCGGGACTTACAATGAGCAGTTCTTC. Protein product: CASSSASGTYNEQFF.

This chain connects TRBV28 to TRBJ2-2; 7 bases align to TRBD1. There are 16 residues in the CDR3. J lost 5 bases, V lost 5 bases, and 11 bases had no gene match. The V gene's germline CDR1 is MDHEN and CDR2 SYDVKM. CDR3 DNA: TGTGCCAGCAGTCCCCTAGACAGGGTCGGGACCGGGGAGCTGTTTTTT. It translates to CASSPLDRVGTGELFF. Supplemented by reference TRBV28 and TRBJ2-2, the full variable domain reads DVKVTQSSRYLVKRTGEKVFLECVQDMDHENMFWYRQDPGLGLRLIYFSYDVKMKEKGDIPEGYSVSREKKERFSLILESASTNQTSMYLCASSPLDRVGTGELFFGEGSRLTVL.

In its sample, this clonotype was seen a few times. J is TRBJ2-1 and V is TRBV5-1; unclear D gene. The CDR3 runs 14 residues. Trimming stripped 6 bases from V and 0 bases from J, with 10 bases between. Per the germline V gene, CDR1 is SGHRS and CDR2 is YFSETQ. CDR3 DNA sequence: TGCGCCAGCAAGTCGGCAGACTCCTACAATGAGCAGTTCTTC. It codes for CASKSADSYNEQFF.

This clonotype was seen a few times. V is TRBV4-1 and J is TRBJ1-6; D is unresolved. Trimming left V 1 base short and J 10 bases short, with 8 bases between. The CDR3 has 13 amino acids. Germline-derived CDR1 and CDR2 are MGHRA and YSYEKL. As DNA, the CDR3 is TGCGCCAGCAGCCAAGGGATTTCGTCACCCCTCCACTTT. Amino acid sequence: CASSQGISSPLHF.

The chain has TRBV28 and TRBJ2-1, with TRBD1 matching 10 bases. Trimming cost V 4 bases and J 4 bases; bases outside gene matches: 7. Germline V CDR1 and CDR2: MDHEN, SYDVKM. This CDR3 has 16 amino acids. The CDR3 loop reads CASSSYGTGAYNEQFF. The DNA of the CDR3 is TGTGCCAGCAGTTCATACGGGACAGGGGCTTACAATGAGCAGTTCTTC. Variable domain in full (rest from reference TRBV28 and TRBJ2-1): DVKVTQSSRYLVKRTGEKVFLECVQDMDHENMFWYRQDPGLGLRLIYFSYDVKMKEKGDIPEGYSVSREKKERFSLILESASTNQTSMYLCASSSYGTGAYNEQFFGPGTRLTVL.

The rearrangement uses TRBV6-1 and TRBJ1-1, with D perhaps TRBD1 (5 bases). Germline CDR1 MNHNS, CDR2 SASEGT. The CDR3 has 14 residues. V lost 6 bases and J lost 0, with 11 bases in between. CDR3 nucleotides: TGTGCCAGCAGAACGACAGAAATGAACACTGAAGCTTTCTTT. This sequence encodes CASRTTEMNTEAFF.